The T cell receptor beta chain described here comes from a study of blood T cell repertoires in COVID-19. Background on the study: Samples taken during acute and convalescent COVID-19 were collected in the United States, Italy and Spain. PBMCs, B-cell-depleted T cells, or T cells provided the cDNA or gDNA that made up the material.

Method: immunoSEQ multiplex PCR; TCRdb's copy keeps in-frame clones and lacks some. Among roughly 350,000 clones listed, around 91% were seen once. The CDR3 is 15 amino acids. V trimming: 6 bases; J trimming: 4 bases; junction bases outside the gene matches: 7. Germline V gene data show CDR1 as MNHEY and CDR2 as SVGAGI. The source of this sequence is a woman aged 18-30 years who had recovered from COVID-19. V and J are TRBV6-5 and TRBJ1-1; 11 bases agree with TRBD1. The sequenced sample consisted of peripheral blood. CDR3 residues: CASRWTGGAGTEAFF. The CDR3 DNA reads as TGTGCCAGCAGGTGGACAGGGGGCGCGGGCACTGAAGCTTTCTTT.